These 20 T cell receptor beta chains came from one sample sequenced in a study of cytomegalovirus exposure and HLA in healthy donors. PCR involved 60 Vbeta and 13 Jbeta primers. Assay: immunoSEQ multiplex PCR; the TCRdb copy retains only in-frame clones and omits some. The table includes around 170,000 clones, approximately 78% detected once. Specimen: PBMCs. These receptors all stem from a woman between 18 and 29 years old in good health and CMV-seronegative.

The gene calls are TRBV19 and TRBJ2-2, with 9 bases aligning to TRBD1. V dropped 6 bases and J dropped 2; count of bases not matched to a gene: 16. The CDR3 totals 19 residues. The germline CDR1 and CDR2 sequences are LNHDA and SQIVND (reference sequence). The CDR3 is CASSFLLPGDRVNTGELFF. CDR3 in DNA: TGTGCCAGTAGCTTCCTATTACCTGGGGACAGGGTAAACACCGGGGAGCTGTTTTTT.

In this sample, this clone turned up a few times. The chain combines TRBV5-6 with TRBJ2-7; TRBD1 aligns across 9 bases. With 4 bases clipped from V and 5 bases from J, the junction kept 7 bases outside the gene matches. Germline CDR1 is SGHDT and CDR2 is YYEEEE. The CDR3 consists of 14 residues. The CDR3 coding sequence is TGTGCCAGCAGCCAAGGAACAGGGGGCCACGAGCAGTACTTC. Encoded protein: CASSQGTGGHEQYF.

The chain is built from TRBV10-3 and TRBJ1-1; D possibly corresponds to TRBD1 (6 bases). CDR3 size: 14 residues. V was cut by 8 bases and J by 3 bases, with 16 bases left in between. CDR1 is ENHRY and CDR2 is SYGVKD in the germline V gene. The CDR3 nucleotides are TGTGCCATCGCGCCCAAGGGGGGGGACACTGAAGCTTTCTTT. Translating it yields CAIAPKGGDTEAFF.

V gene TRBV5-1 combines with J gene TRBJ2-7, with 9 bases identical to TRBD1. Per germline, CDR1 SGHRS and CDR2 YFSETQ. This CDR3 region has 14 residues. V gave up 4 bases and J gave up 6 bases; unmatched junction bases: 8. The CDR3 is CASSPPADRGEQYF. DNA for the CDR3: TGCGCCAGCAGCCCCCCTGCGGACAGGGGCGAGCAGTACTTC.

This clone was counted once. The rearrangement uses TRBV5-1 and TRBJ2-5; 14 bases match TRBD2. CDR3 length equals 15 residues. The germline gives CDR1 SGHRS, CDR2 YFSETQ. The V gene end was trimmed by 5 bases and the J gene end by 5 bases; junction bases not matched to a gene: 5. CDR3 bases: TGCGCCAGCAGGACTAGCGGGGGGGCCGGGGAGACCCAGTACTTC. It codes for CASRTSGGAGETQYF. Full variable domain (missing parts from reference TRBV5-1 and TRBJ2-5): KAGVTQTPRYLIKTRGQQVTLSCSPISGHRSVSWYQQTPGQGLQFLFEYFSETQRNKGNFPGRFSGRQFSNSRSEMNVSTLELGDSALYLCASRTSGGAGETQYFGPGTRLLVL.

The J gene is TRBJ2-1, the V gene TRBV29-1; TRBD2 is a possible D gene (6 bases). V dropped 5 bases and J dropped 0 bases, with 23 bases sitting between them. The CDR3 contains 18 residues. Germline values: CDR1 SQVTM, CDR2 ANQGSEA. This CDR3 is CSVKSSGEIRSSYNEQFF. The CDR3 bases are TGCAGCGTTAAGAGTAGCGGAGAGATAAGATCCTCCTACAATGAGCAGTTCTTC.

The chain links TRBV28 to TRBJ2-7; a possible D gene is TRBD1 (6 bases). The V end was cut by 8 bases, the J end by 1 base, with 9 bases between. CDR3 length: 12 residues. Germline loops: CDR1 MDHEN, CDR2 SYDVKM. This CDR3 reads CASGTGSYEQYF. The CDR3 nucleotides read TGTGCCAGCGGAACAGGGTCCTACGAGCAGTACTTC. The whole variable domain, remainder taken from reference TRBV28 and TRBJ2-7, is DVKVTQSSRYLVKRTGEKVFLECVQDMDHENMFWYRQDPGLGLRLIYFSYDVKMKEKGDIPEGYSVSREKKERFSLILESASTNQTSMYLCASGTGSYEQYFGPGTRLTVT.

The chain combines TRBV9 with TRBJ2-7; 11 bases map to TRBD2. The CDR3 runs to 15 residues. Looked up from germline, CDR1 is SGDLS and CDR2 is YYNGEE. Unmatched junction bases numbered 5, after V lost 4 bases and J lost 2 bases. CDR3 region: CASSPTSGGPYEQYF. For the CDR3, the DNA is TGTGCCAGCAGCCCCACTAGCGGGGGCCCCTACGAGCAGTACTTC.

This clone has a handful of counts. The chain's CDR3 is CASSLMGATLSYEQYF. In DNA form, the CDR3 reads TGTGCCAGCAGCTTGATGGGGGCGACTCTCTCCTACGAGCAGTACTTC. The rearrangement joins TRBV5-4 to TRBJ2-7; perhaps TRBD1 as D (6 bases). The CDR3 loop spans 16 amino acids. The ends were cut back, 1 base at V and 0 bases at J, with 14 bases in the middle. The germline gives CDR1 SGHNT, CDR2 YYREEE (reference sequence).

The chain links TRBV4-1 to TRBJ1-3; 7 bases agree with TRBD1. V trimming: 1 base; J trimming: 4 bases; junction bases outside the gene matches: 7. Germline V CDR1 and CDR2: MGHRA, YSYEKL. This CDR3 contains 16 residues. The CDR3 spells CASSQVVGGEGNTIYF. In nucleotides, the CDR3 is TGCGCCAGCAGCCAAGTCGTAGGGGGCGAAGGAAACACCATATATTTT.

The chain carries TRBV2 and TRBJ1-2; D not certain. CDR1 SNHLY and CDR2 FYNNEI come from the germline V gene. Trimming shortened V by 7 bases and J by 4 bases, and 19 bases separated the two germline ends. This CDR3 region has 15 residues. The DNA for the CDR3 is TGTGCCAGCACGGGTCAGCGGAGACACATCTATGGCTACACCTTC. This encodes CASTGQRRHIYGYTF.

This chain links TRBV27 with TRBJ2-7; 8 nucleotides match TRBD1. V was clipped by 3 bases and J by 6 bases; unmatched bases: 1. There are 12 residues in the CDR3. The germline V gene encodes CDR1 MNHEY and CDR2 SMNVEV (reference sequence). The CDR3 sequence is CASSFGQGEQYF. DNA for the CDR3: TGTGCCAGCAGTTTCGGACAGGGCGAGCAGTACTTC.

The genes are TRBV7-3 and TRBJ2-2; 8 nucleotides agree with TRBD1. CDR1 and CDR2 from the germline V gene are SGHTA and FQGTGA. The CDR3 is 18 residues long. The V gene end was trimmed by 5 bases and the J gene end by 6 bases; junction bases not matched to a gene: 17. The CDR3 nucleotides read TGTGCCAGCAGCCAACAACAAAGTCGGACAGGGAAATCCGGGGAGCTGTTTTTT. This sequence encodes CASSQQQSRTGKSGELFF.

CDR3 nucleotides: TGTGCCAGTAGTATGCGTCAGGGACTATTTACTGAAGCTTTCTTT. It encodes CASSMRQGLFTEAFF. This chain connects TRBV19 to TRBJ1-1, with D tentatively TRBD1 (5 bases). CDR1 LNHDA and CDR2 SQIVND come from the germline V gene (reference sequence). V was trimmed by 3 bases and J by 5 bases, leaving 16 bases between them. The CDR3 covers 15 residues.

Remarks on this clone: The same CDR3 is also encoded by other DNA sequences in this sample. This sequence joins TRBV19 and TRBJ1-5, with D unclear. V lost 2 bases, J lost 6 bases, and 5 bases lay in between. This CDR3 has 12 amino acids. In germline, CDR1 is LNHDA, CDR2 SQIVND (reference sequence). The CDR3: CASSIPGQPQHF. CDR3 sequence (DNA): TGTGCCAGTAGTATACCAGGTCAGCCCCAGCATTTT. Together with reference TRBV19 and TRBJ1-5, the CDR3 gives the full variable domain: DGGITQSPKYLFRKEGQNVTLSCEQNLNHDAMYWYRQDPGQGLRLIYYSQIVNDFQKGDIAEGYSVSREKKESFPLTVTSAQKNPTAFYLCASSIPGQPQHFGDGTRLSIL.

V usage is TRBV10-1 and J usage is TRBJ1-2, with 7 bases lining up with TRBD1. The CDR3 is made up of 13 amino acids. The trim removed 10 bases at V and 0 bases at J, leaving 5 bases unmatched. CDR1 WNHNN and CDR2 SYGVQD come from the germline V gene (reference sequence). This CDR3 is CATSTGTNYGYTF. The CDR3, as DNA: TGCGCCACCTCGACAGGGACTAACTATGGCTACACCTTC.

The V call is TRBV5-1, the J call TRBJ2-5, with TRBD2 matching 10 bases. The ends lost 2 bases at V and 1 base at J; junction bases unmatched: 2. Germline values: CDR1 SGHRS, CDR2 YFSETQ. The CDR3 spans 15 residues. The CDR3 DNA reads as TGCGCCAGCAGCTTAACTAGCGGGGTCCAAGAGACCCAGTACTTC. Its protein product is CASSLTSGVQETQYF.

The chain couples TRBV2 to TRBJ2-7, with 8 bases identical to TRBD1. V dropped 5 bases and J dropped 3; count of bases not matched to a gene: 9. CDR3 length: 15 amino acids. The germline gives CDR1 SNHLY, CDR2 FYNNEI. The CDR3 reads CASSSQQGVDYEQYF. CDR3 DNA sequence: TGTGCCAGCAGTAGTCAACAGGGGGTCGACTACGAGCAGTACTTC. The whole variable domain, filled in from reference TRBV2 and TRBJ2-7, reads EPEVTQTPSHQVTQMGQEVILRCVPISNHLYFYWYRQILGQKVEFLVSFYNNEISEKSEIFDDQFSVERPDGSNFTLKIRSTKLEDSAMYFCASSSQQGVDYEQYFGPGTRLTVT.

This chain uses TRBV6-5 with TRBJ1-1; D ambiguous. The V gene's germline CDR1 is MNHEY and CDR2 SVGAGI. Trimming cost V 6 bases and J 8 bases, with 10 bases left between them. The CDR3 runs to 11 residues. The CDR3 DNA reads TGTGCCAGCAGGCGGGGATCCGAAGCTTTCTTT. Encoded protein: CASRRGSEAFF.

The CDR3 loop reads CASSQAAVLAIQETQYF. CDR3 nucleotides: TGCGCCAGCAGCCAAGCCGCAGTGCTAGCCATCCAAGAGACCCAGTACTTC. This rearrangement joins TRBV4-1 to TRBJ2-5; tentative D call: TRBD2 (5 bases). CDR1 is MGHRA, CDR2 YSYEKL, per germline. V dropped 1 base and J dropped 1 base, with 16 bases sitting between them. The CDR3 totals 17 residues.